A single T cell receptor (beta chain) is shown here with its context. What it recognizes is unknown. The data belong to a study of T cell responses to AZD1222 COVID-19 vaccine. Regarding the study as a whole: Repertoire samples came only from after the peak T cell response. A mostly white British donor set with more females was recruited, and clonal diversity was possibly underestimated.

Germline assignment: CDR1 KGHSH and CDR2 LQKENI. CDR3 length: 15 residues. V gave up 3 bases and J gave up 6 bases, with 17 bases separating them. Profiling relied on immunoSEQ multiplex PCR, and the TCRdb table lists in-frame clones only, not all of them. The sample gives roughly 150,000 clones, over 85% of which show up once; approximately 7% is in the top ten. Both about-4-week and about-12-week second-dose recipients were combined. This sequence joins TRBV18 and TRBJ1-2; D is ambiguous. This TCR was recovered from an adult who received the AZD1222 COVID-19 vaccine. Sequencing used peripheral blood, obtained 28 days after the second AZD1222 dose. The chain's CDR3 is CASSPGIPPSDGYTF. Written as DNA, the CDR3 is TGTGCCAGCTCACCTGGGATCCCCCCCAGTGATGGCTACACCTTC.